A single sample gave rise to the 16 T cell receptor beta chains below, sequenced in a study of CD8 T cells in Susac syndrome. cDNA came from around 0.5 to 1 ug RNA primed by random hexamers. TCRdb redid the calling of the immunoSEQ multiplex PCR reads with MiXCR, one entry per CDR3 protein. The table has 200,000 or so distinct CDR3 sequences, roughly 94% seen once. Sequenced input: CD8+ T cells from PBMCs. These receptors all come from a human donor with Susac syndrome.

The chain combines TRBV3-1 with TRBJ2-7, with D hard to call. Germline V lookup: CDR1 LGHDT, CDR2 YNNKEL (reference sequence). V was clipped by 3 bases and J by 6 bases, with 6 bases between them. The CDR3 extends over 11 amino acids. The DNA for the CDR3 is TGTGCCAGCAGCCATCGACGCGAGCAGTACTTC. Residues: CASSHRREQYF.

The chain employs TRBV20-1 and TRBJ2-7; D is perhaps TRBD1 (6 bases). Germline V gene data show CDR1 as DFQATT and CDR2 as SNEGSKA (reference sequence). V gave up 6 bases and J gave up 0 bases, with 15 bases separating them. There are 14 residues in the CDR3. The CDR3 nucleotides are TGCAGTGCACCCGGGACACTCGGCTCCTACGAGCAGTACTTC. Translating gives CSAPGTLGSYEQYF.

The chain links TRBV29-1 to TRBJ1-2; TRBD1 is a possible D gene (5 bases). Trimming took 3 bases from V and 2 from J, leaving 7 bases between them. The CDR3 has 12 amino acids. The germline gives CDR1 SQVTM, CDR2 ANQGSEA. CDR3 bases: TGCAGCGTTGAGGGACGGAACTATGGCTACACCTTC. Translating it yields CSVEGRNYGYTF.

This chain connects TRBV7-9 to TRBJ2-1; 8 nucleotides line up with TRBD2. Germline trimming cut 6 bases from V and 8 bases from J; bases unmatched to any gene: 9. This CDR3 contains 14 residues. CDR1 is SEHNR and CDR2 is FQNEAQ in the germline V gene (reference sequence). The CDR3 DNA is TGTGCCAGCAGTTATCCGGGGGGGGCGGATGAGCAGTTCTTC. Residues: CASSYPGGADEQFF.

The rearrangement joins TRBV29-1 to TRBJ2-2; no clear D gene. V was cut by 7 bases and J by 2 bases, with 14 bases left in between. CDR1 and CDR2 from the germline V gene are SQVTM and ANQGSEA. The CDR3 is made up of 14 amino acids. CDR3: CSARIRGNTGELFF. For the CDR3, the DNA is TGCAGCGCTAGGATCCGCGGAAACACCGGGGAGCTGTTTTTT.

The CDR3 spells CASSKDGELFF. The CDR3 bases are TGTGCCAGCAGCAAAGACGGGGAGCTGTTTTTT. The J gene is TRBJ2-2, the V gene TRBV6-2 or TRBV6-3, with unresolved D. Between the trimmed V and J ends, which lost 6 bases and 7 bases, there was a span of 6 bases. The CDR3 consists of 11 residues. Germline lookup yields CDR1 MNHEY and CDR2 SVGEGT.

The CDR3 coding sequence is TGTGCCAGCAGCTTAGGGGGACAGACCAATTCACCCCTCCACTTT. Translated: CASSLGGQTNSPLHF. The chain joins TRBV7-9 to TRBJ1-6, with 7 positions matching TRBD1. Looked up from germline, CDR1 is SEHNR and CDR2 is FQNEAQ (reference sequence). Germline trimming cut 1 base from V and 7 bases from J; bases unmatched to any gene: 4. CDR3 size: 15 residues.

This chain joins TRBV6-5 and TRBJ2-5; 8 nucleotides match TRBD1. The ends lost 4 bases at V and 5 bases at J; junction bases unmatched: 9. This CDR3 contains 15 residues. The germline CDR1 and CDR2 sequences are MNHEY and SVGAGI. Written as DNA, the CDR3 is TGTGCCAGCAGTTTGACAGGGGTTCAGCGGGAGACCCAGTACTTC. Residues: CASSLTGVQRETQYF.

CDR3 amino acids: CASSATAQGTQYF. CDR3 bases: TGTGCCAGCAGCGCGACGGCCCAGGGTACGCAGTATTTT. The rearrangement uses TRBV21-1 and TRBJ2-3; the D segment call TRBD2 is taken from the table without a DNA check. TRBV21-1 is deemed a pseudogene. The CDR3 runs to 13 residues.

This clonotype was recorded once. The chain recombines TRBV6-2 or TRBV6-3 with TRBJ2-7; D tentatively fits TRBD1 or TRBD2 (7 bases each). CDR1 is MNHEY and CDR2 is SVGEGT in the germline V gene. The CDR3 is 15 residues long. With 6 bases removed from V and 2 bases from J, the gap between germline ends came to 17 bases. This chain's CDR3 is CASSLYSGTAYEQYF. CDR3 sequence (DNA): TGTGCCAGCAGCTTATACAGCGGGACAGCCTACGAGCAGTACTTC.

This clonotype has just one count. The chain combines TRBV12-3 or TRBV12-4 with TRBJ1-2, with D maybe TRBD1 (5 bases). Trimming left V 5 bases short and J 0 bases short, with 13 bases between. The CDR3 totals 15 residues. The CDR3 nucleotides read TGTGCCAGCAGTCCGGGACGACGGGCTAACTATGGCTACACCTTC. This translates into CASSPGRRANYGYTF.

The chain employs TRBV20-1 and TRBJ2-1; TRBD2 aligns across 13 bases. This CDR3 has 15 amino acids. V lost 6 bases, J lost 8 bases, and 10 bases stayed unmatched. Germline CDR1 reads DFQATT; CDR2 reads SNEGSKA (reference sequence). The CDR3 loop is CSAEDGTSGIYEQFF. The CDR3 bases are TGCAGTGCAGAAGACGGGACTAGCGGGATCTATGAGCAGTTCTTC.

Only one count was recorded for this clonotype. The chain is built from TRBV24-1 and TRBJ2-3; D not certain. Germline assignment: CDR1 KGHDR and CDR2 SFDVKD. This CDR3 has 14 amino acids. V was cut by 3 bases and J by 2 bases, with 8 bases left in between. The CDR3 spells CATSDGLNTDTQYF. In DNA, the CDR3 is TGTGCCACCAGTGATGGGCTCAACACAGATACGCAGTATTTT.

This rearrangement joins TRBV7-9 to TRBJ1-2; maybe TRBD1 (5 bases). The CDR3 runs 13 residues. V gave up 5 bases and J gave up 8 bases, with 15 bases separating them. Germline lookup yields CDR1 SEHNR and CDR2 FQNEAQ (reference sequence). DNA for the CDR3: TGTGCCAGCAGCCAAGGGGCAGGGCGAGGCTACACCTTC. It is translated as CASSQGAGRGYTF.

The chain has TRBV30 and TRBJ2-4; D might be TRBD1 (6 bases). Trimming pared 5 bases from V and 1 base from J, leaving 12 bases between. This CDR3 has 14 residues. CDR1 is GTSNPN and CDR2 is SVGIG in the germline V gene (reference sequence). The CDR3: CAWGGRGAKNIQYF. The CDR3 DNA reads TGTGCCTGGGGGGGCAGGGGTGCCAAAAACATTCAGTACTTC.

The rearrangement uses TRBV7-3 and TRBJ1-2; possible D gene TRBD1, 5 bases. CDR3 length equals 22 residues. V was pared by 3 bases and J by 4 bases, with 36 bases between. CDR1 is SGHTA and CDR2 is FQGTGA in the germline V gene. This chain's CDR3 is CASSFYKGSQGFRSVEGYGYTF. CDR3 coding DNA: TGTGCCAGCAGCTTTTATAAGGGTTCCCAGGGCTTTCGCAGCGTAGAGGGCTATGGCTACACCTTC.